The rows below give T cell receptor beta chains drawn from one sample of a study of blood T cell repertoires in COVID-19. Clones were sequenced by immunoSEQ multiplex PCR, and TCRdb holds only the in-frame ones, with some missing. The sample holds 140,000 to 150,000 clones, approximately 90% seen once. The specimen sequenced was PBMCs or T cells enriched from blood (not recorded which). These receptors all stem from a woman under 40 with acute COVID-19. Each CDR3 is given with its conserved first and last residue. A D gene is named only where the DNA matches it firmly. The listing skips clone size in some rows; elsewhere it reads once, few, many or a size class.

size,length,J,V,D,CDR3,DNA
-,15,TRBJ1-2,TRBV11-3,-,CASSFPQGIHYGYTF,TGTGCCAGCAGCTTCCCGCAGGGGATCCACTATGGCTACACCTTC
-,14,TRBJ2-1,TRBV6-4,TRBD2,CASSLAGGYNEQFF,TGTGCCAGCAGCCTAGCGGGAGGGTACAATGAGCAGTTCTTC
-,15,TRBJ2-5,TRBV5-6,TRBD1,CASSSRVGGLETQYF,TGTGCCAGCAGCTCGCGGGTAGGGGGCTTGGAGACCCAGTACTTC
-,15,TRBJ2-4,TRBV30,-,CAWSLGGRTLNIQYF,TGTGCCTGGAGCCTCGGAGGTCGGACTCTAAACATTCAGTACTTC
-,18,TRBJ2-1,TRBV13,TRBD2,CASSLALAGGRAYNEQFF,TGTGCCAGCAGCTTAGCCCTAGCGGGAGGTAGGGCCTACAATGAGCAGTTCTTC
-,15,TRBJ2-6,TRBV7-7,-,CASSLGAPGANVLTF,TGTGCTAGCAGTTTAGGGGCGCCTGGGGCCAACGTCCTGACTTTC
once,15,TRBJ1-6,TRBV7-9,-,CAGGGPSGGNSPLHF,TGTGCCGGGGGGGGTCCAAGCGGTGGTAATTCACCCCTCCACTTT
-,15,TRBJ2-7,TRBV5-8,TRBD2,CASSLIAGGSYEQYF,TGTGCCAGCAGCTTGATAGCGGGAGGTTCCTACGAGCAGTACTTC
-,14,TRBJ1-5,TRBV19,-,CASSIVRERRPQHF,TGTGCCAGTAGTATAGTGCGGGAACGGCGGCCCCAGCATTTT
-,20,TRBJ2-3,TRBV5-1,TRBD2,CASSLGWGLAGEESTDTQYF,TGCGCCAGCAGCTTGGGGTGGGGACTAGCGGGAGAGGAGAGCACAGATACGCAGTATTTT
-,15,TRBJ1-3,TRBV2,-,CASSLGRGLGNTIYF,TGTGCCAGCAGTCTAGGCCGGGGACTGGGAAACACCATATATTTT
-,16,TRBJ1-2,TRBV4-3,TRBD1,CASSQAGRGPDYGYTF,TGCGCCAGCAGCCAAGCTGGCAGGGGGCCGGACTATGGCTACACCTTC
once,14,TRBJ2-7,TRBV28,-,CASSQWGESYEQYF,TGTGCCAGCAGCCAATGGGGGGAGTCCTACGAGCAGTACTTC
-,13,TRBJ1-1,TRBV6-4,-,CASSAQGGTEAFF,TGTGCCAGCAGTGCACAGGGAGGGACTGAAGCTTTCTTT
once,15,TRBJ1-1,TRBV4-1,TRBD1,CASSHAGQGAREAFF,TGCGCCAGCAGCCACGCGGGACAGGGGGCGAGGGAAGCTTTCTTT
-,12,TRBJ1-1,TRBV10-3,-,CAIGWDKSRAFF,TGTGCCATTGGTTGGGACAAAAGTAGAGCTTTCTTT
few,18,TRBJ2-5,TRBV25-1,-,CASSDVVGGTLIQETQYF,TGTGCCAGCAGTGATGTAGTTGGCGGGACTCTAATCCAAGAGACCCAGTACTTC
-,15,TRBJ1-2,TRBV19,-,CASSIGTYSGYGYTF,TGTGCCAGTAGTATAGGGACTTACTCGGGGTATGGCTACACCTTC
few,15,TRBJ1-1,TRBV28,-,CASSLQGGWLSEAFF,TGTGCCAGCAGTTTACAGGGTGGTTGGTTATCTGAAGCTTTCTTT
-,15,TRBJ2-5,TRBV7-9,TRBD2,CASSLAGGGQETQYF,TGTGCCAGCAGCTTGGCAGGCGGGGGCCAAGAGACCCAGTACTTC
-,13,TRBJ2-7,TRBV25-1,-,CASSESGSYEQYF,TGTGCCAGCAGTGAGTCAGGGTCCTACGAGCAGTACTTC
-,14,TRBJ1-1,TRBV6-4,TRBD1,CASNPTGGNTEAFF,TGTGCCAGCAACCCGACAGGGGGAAACACTGAAGCTTTCTTT
-,13,TRBJ1-2,TRBV6-6,-,CASSPSRAHGYTF,TGTGCCAGCAGCCCCTCGAGGGCCCATGGCTACACCTTC
-,16,TRBJ2-5,TRBV11-2,TRBD2,CASSGQLAGGQETQYF,TGTGCCAGCAGCGGACAACTAGCGGGAGGTCAAGAGACCCAGTACTTC
-,14,TRBJ2-5,TRBV3-1/TRBV3-2,TRBD1,CASSKGGQRETQYF,TGTGCCAGCAGTAAAGGGGGCCAAAGAGAGACCCAGTACTTC
-,13,TRBJ1-5,TRBV7-9,TRBD1,CASSPTGDQPQHF,TGTGCCAGCAGCCCGACAGGGGATCAGCCCCAGCATTTT
-,13,TRBJ1-1,TRBV29-1,TRBD1,CSVTGTVNTEAFF,TGCAGCGTGACCGGGACAGTGAACACTGAAGCTTTCTTT
-,16,TRBJ2-1,TRBV30,-,CAWRETRASSYNEQFF,TGTGCCTGGAGGGAGACTAGGGCAAGCTCCTACAATGAGCAGTTCTTC
-,15,TRBJ1-6,TRBV7-2,-,CASSLRGSSNSPLHF,TGTGCCAGCAGCTTAAGGGGAAGTTCTAATTCACCCCTCCACTTT
-,13,TRBJ2-7,TRBV18,-,CASSPGAAPEQYF,TGTGCCAGCTCACCAGGAGCAGCGCCAGAGCAGTACTTC
-,15,TRBJ1-3,TRBV6-1,-,CASSEPGSPGNTIYF,TGTGCCAGCAGTGAACCGGGAAGCCCTGGAAACACCATATATTTT
few,18,TRBJ2-1,TRBV6-2/TRBV6-3,TRBD2,CASSYSYLRAGGRAEQFF,TGTGCCAGCAGTTACTCTTATCTACGAGCGGGAGGGAGGGCTGAGCAGTTCTTC
few,13,TRBJ2-5,TRBV2,TRBD2,CASWGLGFMAQYF,TGTGCCAGCTGGGGACTAGGCTTTATGGCCCAGTACTTC
-,16,TRBJ1-5,TRBV2,-,CASSETVVYSNQPQHF,TGTGCCAGCAGTGAAACAGTTGTTTATAGCAATCAGCCCCAGCATTTT
-,15,TRBJ2-3,TRBV5-1,-,CASSRSGSATDTQYF,TGCGCCAGCAGCCGTAGCGGTTCCGCCACAGATACGCAGTATTTT
-,13,TRBJ2-3,TRBV5-1,-,CASSLEPVGTQYF,TGCGCCAGCAGCTTGGAACCCGTCGGTACGCAGTATTTT
-,17,TRBJ2-5,TRBV7-3,-,CASSLTAPGLHQETQYF,TGTGCCAGCAGCTTAACAGCGCCGGGACTGCACCAAGAGACCCAGTACTTC
-,16,TRBJ2-7,TRBV6-2/TRBV6-3,TRBD2,CASSIGTSGIGIEQYF,TGTGCCAGCAGCATCGGGACTAGCGGTATCGGGATCGAGCAGTACTTC
-,17,TRBJ1-5,TRBV6-2/TRBV6-3,TRBD1,CASSRDRGYGDNQPQHF,TGTGCCAGCAGCCGGGACAGGGGGTATGGTGACAATCAGCCCCAGCATTTT
-,12,TRBJ1-3,TRBV19,TRBD1,CASRDRVNTIYF,TGTGCCAGTCGCGACAGGGTAAACACCATATATTTT
-,13,TRBJ2-4,TRBV7-2,-,CASSQGAKNIQYF,TGTGCCAGCTCCCAGGGAGCCAAAAACATTCAGTACTTC
-,14,TRBJ1-6,TRBV6-1,-,CASSESTVHSPLHF,TGTGCCAGCAGTGAGAGCACAGTTCATTCACCCCTCCACTTT
-,18,TRBJ2-1,TRBV3-1/TRBV3-2,TRBD2,CASSPRIWGAGGRSEQFF,TGTGCCAGCAGTCCAAGGATCTGGGGAGCGGGAGGGCGCAGTGAGCAGTTCTTC
-,16,TRBJ1-3,TRBV5-6,TRBD1,CASSSLGTGSGNTIYF,TGTGCCAGCAGCTCGCTCGGGACAGGATCTGGAAACACCATATATTTT
-,16,TRBJ2-7,TRBV5-5,TRBD1,CASVGAPRGQSYEQYF,TGTGCCAGCGTAGGGGCTCCCAGGGGACAGTCGTACGAGCAGTACTTC
-,14,TRBJ2-3,TRBV7-2,-,CASSFDRFTDTQYF,TGTGCCAGCAGCTTCGACAGATTCACAGATACGCAGTATTTT
-,15,TRBJ2-3,TRBV10-3,-,CATNPMPSNTDTQYF,TGTGCCACTAACCCTATGCCTTCCAACACAGATACGCAGTATTTT
-,15,TRBJ2-7,TRBV7-2,TRBD1,CASSPRQGLLYEQYF,TGTGCCAGCAGCCCTAGACAGGGCCTCCTCTACGAGCAGTACTTC
-,14,TRBJ1-5,TRBV5-6,TRBD1,CASSSMTGNQPQHF,TGTGCCAGCAGCAGCATGACAGGGAACCAGCCCCAGCATTTT
-,15,TRBJ2-7,TRBV6-5,TRBD2,CASSRLAGGTYEQYF,TGTGCCAGCAGTCGCTTAGCGGGAGGGACCTACGAGCAGTACTTC
-,17,TRBJ1-1,TRBV7-8,TRBD1,CASSLVLQDRPLTEAFF,TGTGCCAGCAGCTTAGTTCTCCAGGACAGGCCGCTCACTGAAGCTTTCTTT
-,16,TRBJ2-7,TRBV24-1,TRBD1,CATSVAQGQGTVEQYF,TGTGCCACCAGTGTCGCACAGGGACAGGGGACGGTAGAGCAGTACTTC
-,17,TRBJ1-6,TRBV30,-,CAWRAIGSGLRNSPLHF,TGTGCCTGGAGGGCTATTGGGTCGGGTCTGAGGAATTCACCCCTCCACTTT
-,21,TRBJ2-4,TRBV3-1/TRBV3-2,TRBD1,CASSPQSGTGNWAKGTDIQYF,TGTGCCAGCAGTCCTCAATCCGGGACAGGGAATTGGGCTAAAGGAACGGACATTCAGTACTTC
-,15,TRBJ1-2,TRBV9,TRBD1,CASSAGTATSYGYTF,TGTGCCAGCAGCGCAGGGACAGCCACTTCCTATGGCTACACCTTC
-,16,TRBJ2-5,TRBV28,TRBD1,CASSPTGQGKQETQYF,TGTGCCAGCAGTCCGACGGGACAGGGAAAACAAGAGACCCAGTACTTC
-,17,TRBJ2-1,TRBV24-1,TRBD2,CATSDSRAGSSYNEQFF,TGTGCCACCAGTGATTCTCGAGCGGGAAGCTCCTACAATGAGCAGTTCTTC